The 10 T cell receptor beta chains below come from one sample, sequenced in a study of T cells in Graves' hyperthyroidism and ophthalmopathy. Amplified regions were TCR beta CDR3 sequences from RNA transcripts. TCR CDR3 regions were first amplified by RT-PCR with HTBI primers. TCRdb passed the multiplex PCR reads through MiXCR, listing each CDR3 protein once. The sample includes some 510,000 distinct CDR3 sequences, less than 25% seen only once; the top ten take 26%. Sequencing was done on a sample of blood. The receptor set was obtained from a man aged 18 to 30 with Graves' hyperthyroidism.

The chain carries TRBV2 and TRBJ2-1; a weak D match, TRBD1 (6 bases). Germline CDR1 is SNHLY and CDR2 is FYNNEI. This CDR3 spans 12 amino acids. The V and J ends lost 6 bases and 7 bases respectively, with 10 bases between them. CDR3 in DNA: TGTGCCAGCAGGACAGGTTTGAATGAGCAGTTCTTC. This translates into CASRTGLNEQFF.

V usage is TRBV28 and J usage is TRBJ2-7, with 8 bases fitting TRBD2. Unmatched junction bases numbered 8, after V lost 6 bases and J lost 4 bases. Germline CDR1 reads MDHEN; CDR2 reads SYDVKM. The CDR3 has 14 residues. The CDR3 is CASSPREGRYEQYF. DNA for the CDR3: TGTGCCAGCAGCCCCCGGGAGGGCCGGTACGAGCAGTACTTC.

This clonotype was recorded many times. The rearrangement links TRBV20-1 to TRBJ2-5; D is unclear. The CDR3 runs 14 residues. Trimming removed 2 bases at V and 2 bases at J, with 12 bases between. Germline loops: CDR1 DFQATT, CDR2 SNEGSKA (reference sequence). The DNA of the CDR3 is TGCAGTGCTAGACGCCCTCGGATTCAAGAGACCCAGTACTTC. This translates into CSARRPRIQETQYF.

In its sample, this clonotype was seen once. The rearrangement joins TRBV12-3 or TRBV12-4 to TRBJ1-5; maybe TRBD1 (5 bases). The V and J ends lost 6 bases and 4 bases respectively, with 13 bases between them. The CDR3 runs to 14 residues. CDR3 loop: CASSNRYGNQPQHF. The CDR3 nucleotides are TGTGCCAGCAGCAACAGGTATGGGAATCAGCCCCAGCATTTT.

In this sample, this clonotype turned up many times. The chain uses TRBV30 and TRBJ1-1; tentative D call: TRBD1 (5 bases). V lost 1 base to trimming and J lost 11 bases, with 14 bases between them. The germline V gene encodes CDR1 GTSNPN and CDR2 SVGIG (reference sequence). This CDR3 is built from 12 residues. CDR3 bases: TGTGCCTGGAGTGGAGGGGCCGGAGGGGCTTTCTTT. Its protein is CAWSGGAGGAFF.

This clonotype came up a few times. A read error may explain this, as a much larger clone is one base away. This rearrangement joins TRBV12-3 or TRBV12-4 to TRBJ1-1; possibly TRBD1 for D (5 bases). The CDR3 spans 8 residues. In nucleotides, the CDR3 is TGTGCCAGCGGCCGGGACGGATTT. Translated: CASGRDGF.

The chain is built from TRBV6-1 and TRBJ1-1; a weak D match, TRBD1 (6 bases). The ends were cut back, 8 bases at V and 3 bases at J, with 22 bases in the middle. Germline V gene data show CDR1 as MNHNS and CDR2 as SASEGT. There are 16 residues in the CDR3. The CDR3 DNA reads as TGTGCCAGCGGCCAGGATCTAGGGACATTAGACACTGAAGCTTTCTTT. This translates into CASGQDLGTLDTEAFF.

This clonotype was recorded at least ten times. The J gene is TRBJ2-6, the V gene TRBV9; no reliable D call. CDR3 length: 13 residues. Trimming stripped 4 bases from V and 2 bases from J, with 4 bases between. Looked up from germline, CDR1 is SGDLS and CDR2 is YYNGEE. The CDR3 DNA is TGTGCCAGCAGCACCACTGGGGCCAACGTCCTGACTTTC. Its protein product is CASSTTGANVLTF.

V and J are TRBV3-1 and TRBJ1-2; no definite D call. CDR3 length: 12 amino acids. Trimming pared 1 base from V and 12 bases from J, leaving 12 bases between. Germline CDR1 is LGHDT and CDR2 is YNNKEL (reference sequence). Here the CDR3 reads CASSQGGERNTF. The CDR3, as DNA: TGTGCCAGCAGCCAAGGCGGGGAAAGAAACACCTTC.

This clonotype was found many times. CDR3 protein: CASRATGHGGYTF. The CDR3 DNA reads as TGTGCCAGCAGGGCGACAGGGCACGGTGGCTACACCTTC. This chain joins TRBV6-1 and TRBJ1-2; 7 nucleotides match TRBD1. The length of the CDR3 is 13 residues. Unmatched junction bases numbered 8, after V lost 6 bases and J lost 7 bases. The germline gives CDR1 MNHNS, CDR2 SASEGT.